This is a list of T cell receptor beta chains from one sample in a study of human T cells and chemical hapten exposure. TCRdb reprocessed the RACE reads with MiXCR, giving one entry per CDR3 protein. This table has some 90,000 distinct CDR3 sequences, roughly an eighth appearing once. This specimen consisted of whole blood, obtained in connection with sensitization to the hapten diphenylcyclopropenone (DPC). These receptors were obtained from a woman aged 40 to 50 with alopecia areata. Some clones in this sample may be carry-over from other donors' samples. CDR3s include the opening cysteine and the closing phenylalanine or tryptophan. A D gene is named only where the DNA matches it firmly. Clone size, where shown, is once, few, many, or a class for clones that have expanded.

abundance	v_gene	d_gene	j_gene	CDR3nt	CDR3aa
few	TRBV6-5	TRBD2	TRBJ2-1	TGTGCCAGCAGCCGACCCGTCGGGAGGGCCTGGGACAATGAGCAGTTCTTC	CASSRPVGRAWDNEQFF
-	TRBV20-1	TRBD2	TRBJ2-3	TGCAGTGCTAGAGATACTAGCGGGAGGCCAGATACGCAGTATTTT	CSARDTSGRPDTQYF
many	TRBV12-3/TRBV12-4	TRBD2	TRBJ2-1	TGTGCCAGCAGACCCTCGGGGGGCAATGAGCAGTTCTTC	CASRPSGGNEQFF
few	TRBV28	TRBD2	TRBJ2-7	TGTGCCAGCAGTTTATGGGGGACTAGCGGGAATATGGACGAGCAGTACTTC	CASSLWGTSGNMDEQYF
-	TRBV3-1	-	TRBJ2-7	TGTGCCAGCAGCCAATACGGAGTAGACGAGCAGTACTTC	CASSQYGVDEQYF
many	TRBV4-1	-	TRBJ2-1	TGCGCCAGCAGCCAAGATCCCGGATTTCTCTACAATGAGCAGTTCTTC	CASSQDPGFLYNEQFF
many	TRBV28	TRBD1	TRBJ1-6	TGTGCCAGCAGTCCTACAGGGGTTTATTCACCCCTCCACTTT	CASSPTGVYSPLHF
-	TRBV7-8	-	TRBJ1-4	TGTGCCAGCAGCCTTACGGCGGCTAATGAAAAACTGTTTTTT	CASSLTAANEKLFF
few	TRBV7-9	-	TRBJ1-1	TGTGCCAGCAGGAGGGGTGGCACTGAAGCTTTCTTT	CASRRGGTEAFF
-	TRBV10-3	-	TRBJ2-7	TGTGCCATCAGGCCGGGCCCCTGGGACGAGCAGTACTTC	CAIRPGPWDEQYF
-	TRBV28	-	TRBJ2-1	TGTGCCAGCAGGGCAATCCTTGGGACGGAGAACAATGAGCAGTTCTTC	CASRAILGTENNEQFF
few	TRBV24-1	-	TRBJ2-5	TGTGCCACCAGTGAATCTGGCATTCAAGAGACCCAGTACTTC	CATSESGIQETQYF
few	TRBV29-1	TRBD1	TRBJ1-1	TGCAGCGCCGCGGGACAGGGGAAAGCTTTCTTT	CSAAGQGKAFF
many	TRBV21-1	-	TRBJ1-1	TGTGCCAGCAGCAAACTTCGAGGTCATTCAGGGGTAACTGAAGCTTTCTTT	CASSKLRGHSGVTEAFF
many	TRBV7-6	TRBD1	TRBJ1-5	TGTGCCAGCAGCATCGGGACAGGGAACAATCAGCCCCAGCATTTT	CASSIGTGNNQPQHF
many	TRBV20-1	TRBD2	TRBJ2-5	TGCAGTGCTCCCCCCGGGAGGGCGGGGGAGACCCAGTACTTC	CSAPPGRAGETQYF
few	TRBV11-2	-	TRBJ1-1	TGTGCCAGCAGCTCCCCAATCGGGCGAGGTACTGAAGCTTTCTTT	CASSSPIGRGTEAFF
many	TRBV7-3	-	TRBJ2-1	TGTGCCAGCAGCTTAACTAGCGGACAACGCAATGAGCAGTTCTTC	CASSLTSGQRNEQFF
-	TRBV11-2	TRBD2	TRBJ2-3	TGTGCCAGCAGTCAGCGGGGTTTTGGCACAGATACGCAGTATTTT	CASSQRGFGTDTQYF
few	TRBV25-1	-	TRBJ1-6	TGTGCCAGCAATTGGGGGGCTGAATCTTCACCCCTCCACTTT	CASNWGAESSPLHF
many	TRBV2	TRBD2	TRBJ2-7	TGTGCCAGAGGGACTAGCGAGAGCTCCTACGAGCAGTACTTC	CARGTSESSYEQYF
-	TRBV12-3/TRBV12-4	-	TRBJ1-4	TGTGCCAGCAGCCTACAGGTCTCCAAGGGAGAAAAACTGTTTTTT	CASSLQVSKGEKLFF
few	TRBV20-1	TRBD1	TRBJ2-6	TGCAGTGCTGGGGGCGGGGACAGGCGCTCTGGGGCCAACGTCCTGACTTTC	CSAGGGDRRSGANVLTF
-	TRBV9	-	TRBJ1-4	TGTGCCAGCAGCGGAACGGGGCCTCTAGGGGAAAAACTGTTTTTT	CASSGTGPLGEKLFF
few	TRBV2	-	TRBJ2-3	TGTGCCAGCATTAGTGGAGATACGCAGTATTTT	CASISGDTQYF
many	TRBV7-8	TRBD1	TRBJ1-5	TGTGCCAGCAGGGCCGGGACAGGGTTCCCTAGCAATCAGCCCCAGCATTTT	CASRAGTGFPSNQPQHF
many	TRBV11-2	-	TRBJ2-7	TGTGCCAGCAGCTTAGACGGGGCAGGCTCCTACGAGCAGTACTTC	CASSLDGAGSYEQYF
few	TRBV7-6	-	TRBJ1-5	TGTGCCAGCAGCGTAGACAGTGCTCAGCCCCAGCATTTT	CASSVDSAQPQHF
-	TRBV6-1	TRBD2	TRBJ2-3	TGTGCCAGCAGAGCGGGAGGAGATACGCAGTATTTT	CASRAGGDTQYF
few	TRBV20-1	-	TRBJ2-3	TGCACTATCCAGGAGGGGAGCACAGATACGCAGTATTTT	CTIQEGSTDTQYF
-	TRBV18	-	TRBJ1-3	TGTGCCAGCTCACCAGGAGACTCTGGAAACACCATATATTTT	CASSPGDSGNTIYF
-	TRBV12-3/TRBV12-4	TRBD2	TRBJ2-2	TGTGCCAGCAGTTTAGCGGGGGGGATCACCGGGGAGCTGTTTTTT	CASSLAGGITGELFF
many	TRBV20-1	TRBD1	TRBJ1-6	TGCAGTGCTAAGCGGGACAGGGATAATTCACCCCTCCACTTT	CSAKRDRDNSPLHF
few	TRBV7-6	TRBD1	TRBJ2-7	TGTGCCAGCAGCGCCCGGGACAGGGGTGGTGAGCAGTACTTC	CASSARDRGGEQYF
many	TRBV2	-	TRBJ2-7	TGTGCCAGCAGTGAAGGGGACATAACCTACGAGCAGTACTTC	CASSEGDITYEQYF
-	TRBV6-5	TRBD1	TRBJ1-6	TGTGCCAGCAGCAGACAGGGGGTAGGGTCACCCCTCCACTTT	CASSRQGVGSPLHF
few	TRBV18	TRBD2	TRBJ2-3	TGTGCCAGCTCACAAGGAATGCCGGGACTAGCTAATACAGATACGCAGTATTTT	CASSQGMPGLANTDTQYF
-	TRBV28	-	TRBJ1-5	TGTGCCAGCAGTTGGGGCCGACAGGACCAGCATTTT	CASSWGRQDQHF
many	TRBV13	-	TRBJ1-1	TGTGCCAGCAGCCCCCCCCGGGGGGGGGGATCTGAAGCTTTCTTT	CASSPPRGGGSEAFF
once	TRBV27	-	TRBJ2-2	TGTGCCAGCAGTTTACGGGAAGTACGCACCGGGGAGCTGTTTTTT	CASSLREVRTGELFF
-	TRBV3-1	TRBD1	TRBJ2-1	TGTGCCAGCAGCCAATTTGGACAGGGGGTTGTTGAGCAGTTCTTC	CASSQFGQGVVEQFF
few	TRBV7-2	TRBD1	TRBJ1-4	TGTGCCAGCGGACGAACAGGGGGTGGAACTAATGAAAAACTGTTTTTT	CASGRTGGGTNEKLFF
-	TRBV12-3/TRBV12-4	-	TRBJ1-3	TGTGCCAGCAGTTTTGATATCTCTGGAAACACCATATATTTT	CASSFDISGNTIYF
many	TRBV6-5	-	TRBJ2-3	TGTGCCAGCAGTTACGGGGCGGGGGCTCCTAGCACAGATACGCAGTATTTT	CASSYGAGAPSTDTQYF
many	TRBV11-2	-	TRBJ2-3	TGTGCCAGCAGCTCGGTAGCGACTAGGGTTCGTTCTGGTACGCAGTATTTT	CASSSVATRVRSGTQYF
many	TRBV7-9	-	TRBJ1-1	TGTGCCAGCAGCCCCGCGGACGTACTGCCCATGAACACTGAAGCTTTCTTT	CASSPADVLPMNTEAFF
-	TRBV10-3	TRBD2	TRBJ2-1	TGTGCCATCAGCACTTCTAGCGGGTACAATGAGCAGTTCTTC	CAISTSSGYNEQFF
many	TRBV4-2	-	TRBJ2-5	TGTGCCAGCAGCCCCAACCGGCAGGAGACCCAGTACTTC	CASSPNRQETQYF
-	TRBV19	-	TRBJ2-1	TGTGCCAGTAGTATAGGTGATACTCATCTCCCCTGGTTCTTC	CASSIGDTHLPWFF
many	TRBV29-1	-	TRBJ2-1	TGCAGCGGATCCCACAATGAGCAGTTCTTC	CSGSHNEQFF
-	TRBV20-1	-	TRBJ1-4	TGCAGTGCGATAGACCGGGACCTTCTGTTTTTT	CSAIDRDLLFF
many	TRBV6-2/TRBV6-3	-	TRBJ2-7	TGTGCCAGCACCGGCCAAGGCAGAAGGGCCTACGAGCAGTACTTC	CASTGQGRRAYEQYF
many	TRBV20-1	-	TRBJ2-7	TGCAGTGCGCCCATGGGCTCCTACGAGCAGTACTTC	CSAPMGSYEQYF
few	TRBV10-1	TRBD2	TRBJ2-1	TGCGCCAGCAGTGACGGGAGGGCCTTGGATGAGCAGTTCTTC	CASSDGRALDEQFF
many	TRBV7-2	TRBD1	TRBJ2-3	TGTGCCAGCAGCCCACGACAGGGAAAAGATACGCAGTATTTT	CASSPRQGKDTQYF
-	TRBV19	TRBD1	TRBJ2-1	TGTGCCAGTAGTATAGGGGGACAGGGGGCACTCCCCCACTACAATGAGCAGTTCTTC	CASSIGGQGALPHYNEQFF
many	TRBV29-1	-	TRBJ1-4	TGCAGCGTCCAGCGCGGATCAAATGAAAAACTGTTTTTT	CSVQRGSNEKLFF